One sample yielded the 6 T cell receptor beta chains listed below, sequenced in a study of blood T cell repertoires in COVID-19. Assay: immunoSEQ multiplex PCR; the TCRdb copy retains only in-frame clones and omits some. There are under 350,000 clones in the sample; around 90% occur only once, and 1.7% lies in the top ten. Sequenced material: PBMCs or T cells enriched from blood (not recorded which). The receptors originated from a woman aged 40 to 50 who had recovered from COVID-19.

Only one count was recorded for this clone. Here the CDR3 reads CAWSLVTGNEKLFF. The DNA of the CDR3 is TGTGCCTGGAGTCTAGTGACAGGGAATGAAAAACTGTTTTTT. V and J are TRBV30 and TRBJ1-4; TRBD1 agrees at 7 bases. The J segment lost 5 bases and the V segment lost 2 bases, leaving 5 bases of the junction unmatched. The CDR3 contains 14 residues. The germline V gene encodes CDR1 GTSNPN and CDR2 SVGIG (reference sequence). Supplemented by reference TRBV30 and TRBJ1-4, the full variable domain reads SQTIHQWPATLVQPVGSPLSLECTVEGTSNPNLYWYRQAAGRGLQLLFYSVGIGQISSEVPQNLSASRPQDRQFILSSKKLLLSDSGFYLCAWSLVTGNEKLFFGSGTQLSVL.

This chain joins TRBV11-2 and TRBJ2-7, with TRBD2 as a possible D gene (7 bases). CDR1 is SGHAT, CDR2 FQNNGV, per germline. The V end lost 3 bases, the J end lost 0 bases, and 12 bases lay between the germline ends. This CDR3 is built from 15 residues. CDR3 sequence (DNA): TGTGCCAGCAGCTTGAGCGGGGACACCTCCTACGAGCAGTACTTC. This translates into CASSLSGDTSYEQYF.

This clone was seen just once. The chain has TRBV5-1 and TRBJ2-7, with 9 bases identical to TRBD1. CDR1 and CDR2 from the germline V gene are SGHRS and YFSETQ. This CDR3 has 17 residues. Unmatched junction bases numbered 13, after V lost 4 bases and J lost 2 bases. Here the CDR3 reads CASSPQTGGTWTYEQYF. Written as DNA, the CDR3 is TGCGCCAGCAGCCCCCAGACAGGGGGTACTTGGACCTACGAGCAGTACTTC.

J is TRBJ2-3 and V is TRBV5-1, with D perhaps TRBD1 (9 bases). Germline V gene sequence: CDR1 SGHRS, CDR2 YFSETQ. Trimming took off 4 bases at V and 12 bases at J, with 18 bases between the two ends. This CDR3 is built from 13 residues. CDR3 amino acids: CASSPGGDRVQYF. For the CDR3, the DNA is TGCGCCAGCAGCCCCGGGGGGGACAGGGTTCAGTATTTT. The entire variable domain, with the rest obtained from reference TRBV5-1 and TRBJ2-3, is as follows: KAGVTQTPRYLIKTRGQQVTLSCSPISGHRSVSWYQQTPGQGLQFLFEYFSETQRNKGNFPGRFSGRQFSNSRSEMNVSTLELGDSALYLCASSPGGDRVQYFGPGTRLTVL.

Only one count was recorded for this clone. The V gene is TRBV7-9, the J gene TRBJ2-7, with 7 nucleotides matching TRBD1. This CDR3 has 16 amino acids. From germline, CDR1 is SEHNR and CDR2 FQNEAQ (reference sequence). The junction had 11 bases not matched to a gene; V was cut back by 3 bases and J by 3 bases. The CDR3 sequence: CASSFLIPGQSYEQYF. Here the CDR3 DNA reads TGTGCCAGCAGCTTCCTAATACCGGGACAGAGCTACGAGCAGTACTTC.

The rearrangement links TRBV2 to TRBJ2-7, with 7 nucleotides matching TRBD1. The CDR3 covers 12 residues. The V and J ends lost 6 bases and 6 bases, in that order; junction bases with no gene match: 5. Germline CDR1 reads SNHLY; CDR2 reads FYNNEI. The DNA for the CDR3 is TGTGCCAGCAGGGTAACAGGGGTCGAGCAGTACTTC. Encoded protein: CASRVTGVEQYF.